This T cell receptor beta chain was retrieved from a study of T cells in Graves' hyperthyroidism and ophthalmopathy (dated by TCRdb to about 2019). For context, the study as a whole: To identify distinguishing TCR V-J signatures, a discovery cohort of some 100 patients was used, comprising 43 with Graves' ophthalmopathy and about 59 with stable Graves' hyperthyroidism. After sampling, hyperthyroidism patients received methimazole starting at 30 mg daily, and ophthalmopathy patients received high-dose intravenous methylprednisolone. In addition, the study compared T-cell repertoires in thyroid tissue and in blood from six Graves' hyperthyroidism patients. Whether ophthalmopathy could be predicted prospectively was tested in an independent validation cohort made up of fewer than 20 hyperthyroidism patients plus 17 patients who later progressed to ophthalmopathy. The paper describes TCR Vbeta CDR3 sequencing of 120 to 150 peripheral blood samples, made up of 43 ophthalmopathy patients, some 76 hyperthyroidism patients and about 17 progressor patients. The 100 or so discovery patients were randomly split 7:3 into training and test sets.

Relative to germline, V is 5 bases shorter and J is 4 bases shorter, with 17 bases between their ends. The germline V gene supplies CDR1 MNHEY and CDR2 SVGAGI. The CDR3 covers 15 residues, taking in both the cysteine and the phenylalanine. The retained sequence is limited to the CDR3, 45 bases, with the frame set at the first base. The full study reports these points: A 13 V-J signature model separated ophthalmopathy from stable hyperthyroidism, with about 88% sensitivity and about 81% specificity in cross-validation and 80%/75% in testing. Most expanded thyroid clonotypes (frequency above 0.001) were also detected in blood, suggesting blood repertoires may reflect thyroid immune responses. No statistical method was used to set the sample size in advance, and investigators knew the group allocation. In validation, the model predicted progression to ophthalmopathy a median of around 6.5 months before onset, with over 55% sensitivity and nearly 75% specificity.

Graves' hyperthyroidism was defined as stable when no progression to ophthalmopathy occurred over 18 months of follow-up. Hyperthyroidism patients were newly diagnosed, with disease duration under 2 months, and aged 18 to 65 years. Any patient with an uncontrolled infection, another autoimmune disease, pregnancy or lactation was excluded. Diagnoses were established on the basis of clinical symptoms, serum thyroxine and TRAb, thyroid ultrasound, and orbital computed tomography. Trizol reagent was used to extract total RNA, and RNA quality was then checked on an Agilent 2100 Bioanalyzer. The TCR beta CDR3 regions were amplified from RNA transcripts. For the first round of RT-PCR on the TCR CDR3, the HTBI primer set was used together with the Qiagen OneStep RT-PCR kit. The libraries were constructed in a second round of multiplex PCR and then size-selected and purified. Sequencing of the libraries was done on an Illumina HiSeq2000 using paired-end 100 bp reads. The authors' analysis ran thus. SOAPnuke was used to process the raw data, throwing out any read that contained adapters or uncalled bases, had a mean Phred below 15, or lacked an exact constant-primer or identifier match. High-quality paired reads were merged with COPE v1.2.5, and unique nucleotide sequences were defined as clonotypes. MiTCR v1.1 was used to align clonotypes to the IMGT TRBV, TRBD and TRBJ reference segments. The analysis included only V-J combinations with a frequency above 0.0001, which together covered roughly 99% of the repertoires. A TCS score was defined as the ratio of F50 (clonal expansion) to E x V (chaos), with BLOSUM62-based TCRdist applied between CDR3 peptides within each V-J. Welch's t-statistics and random forest reduced roughly 500 V-J features to about 12, which were used in a naive Bayes classifier (R e1071). The Morisita-Horn index was used to measure how similar the thyroid and blood repertoires were. TCRdb reanalyzed the raw reads on its own, using fastp at Q25 for trimming and MiXCR for clone calling, and kept in-frame beta chains. Under each unique CDR3 protein, matching rows form one entry showing the most common genes and DNA. The V and J calls come from TCRdb's annotation, not from the publication. This sample lists about 610,000 distinct CDR3 sequences; around 42% were detected once. The ten biggest clones cover 7.5% to 8.5% of the sample.

The sample holds many counts of this clonotype. Its specific antigen is unknown. Per-base qualities were not stored, and no clone one base away is much larger. The TCR comes from a woman aged 18 to 35 with Graves' hyperthyroidism. Sequencing was done on a sample of peripheral blood or thyroid tissue (not recorded which). The sequence links TRBV6-5 to TRBJ1-1, with a tentative D gene TRBD1 over 5 matching bases. The CDR3 region has the sequence CASSKNRGSGTEAFF. The sequence in DNA is TGTGCCAGCAGTAAGAACCGGGGCTCAGGCACTGAAGCTTTCTTT.